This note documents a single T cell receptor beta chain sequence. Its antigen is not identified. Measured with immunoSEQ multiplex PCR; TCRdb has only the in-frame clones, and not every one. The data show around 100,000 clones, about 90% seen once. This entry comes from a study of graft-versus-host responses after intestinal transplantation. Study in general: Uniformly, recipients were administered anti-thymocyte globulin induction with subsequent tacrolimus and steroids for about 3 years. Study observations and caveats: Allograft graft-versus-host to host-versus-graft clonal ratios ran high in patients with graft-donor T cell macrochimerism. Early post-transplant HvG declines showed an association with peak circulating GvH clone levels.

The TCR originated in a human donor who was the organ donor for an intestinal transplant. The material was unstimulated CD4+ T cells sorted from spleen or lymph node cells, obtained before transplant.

CDR3 loop: CASSFSPTETQYF. The CDR3 nucleotides are TGTGCCAGCAGCTTTAGCCCCACAGAGACCCAGTACTTC. The V call is TRBV7-3, the J call TRBJ2-5; D gene unclear. The CDR3 loop spans 13 amino acids. Per germline, CDR1 SGHTA and CDR2 FQGTGA. V was pared by 3 bases and J by 4 bases, with 9 bases between.